This TCR beta chain is drawn from a study of T cell clones after liver transplantation (dated by TCRdb to about 2019). Some background on the complete study: The samples were obtained from ITN030ST, a randomized trial that attempted immunosuppression withdrawal within 2 years after liver transplantation. The subjects received no induction therapy and were kept on standard immunosuppression until randomization at 12-24 months post-transplant. Tolerance was defined as complete immunosuppression withdrawal for at least one year with no rise in liver enzymes beyond twice the upper limit of normal. Three of the eight recipients were HCV-positive; the others were transplanted for non-autoimmune, non-viral indications. Donor-reactive T cell clones were identified by TCRbeta sequencing following a pre-transplant mixed lymphocyte reaction and were subsequently tracked in post-transplant blood. Third party-reactive TCRbeta sequences were also identified from pre-transplant MLRs to serve as an antigen-independent comparator for donor-reactive sequences. A cohort of 8 liver transplant recipients was studied, of whom 3 were classified as tolerant and 5 as non-tolerant. Blood samples were collected pre-transplant, pre-randomization before withdrawal, and post-randomization after either complete withdrawal or failed withdrawal.

A note on this clone: The antigen this receptor binds is unknown. No base-level quality is on record; no much larger clone is a single base apart.

Paper-wide results and their limitations: A significant post-transplant decrease in circulating donor-reactive CD4 TCRbeta sequences was observed in 5 of 8 subjects, irrespective of tolerance or HCV status. Conclusions were preliminary, limited by small, heterogeneous patient numbers and non-standardized post-transplant time points. A greater decline was seen for donor-reactive sequences than for third party-reactive sequences, suggesting partial antigen-specific deletion unrelated to withdrawal success. In two subjects, low numbers of available donor cells limited the measurable donor-reactive repertoire. After accounting for repertoire turnover, donor-reactive detection was significantly reduced in 7 of 8 subjects for CD4 and 8 of 8 for CD8. Without allograft tissue specimens, donor-reactive T cells may have migrated into the graft rather than being deleted.

Deletion took 8 bases off V and 6 bases off J, with a span of 20 bases between the germline ends. Reading the germline V gene gives CDR1 SGHTA and CDR2 FQGNSA. The CDR3 sequence holds 14 residues, the cysteine and phenylalanine included. Just the 42-base CDR3 DNA is kept, in frame starting at base 1. High-throughput TCRbeta CDR3 sequencing of frozen genomic DNA was performed by immunoSEQ, with PCR amplification, mapping, bias correction and internal controls included. From the authors' description of their analysis: Productive rearrangements were retained, and unique TCRbeta sequences were defined by the CDR3 nucleotide sequence together with the V and J gene. Donor-reactive sequences required at least 5-fold expansion in CFSE-low cells versus unstimulated pre-transplant cells and at least 0.01% frequency. Minimum frequency thresholds were set for each subject on the basis of the unstimulated sample with the lowest template count, so that a detection power of at least 90% was ensured. Jensen-Shannon divergence between the top 1000 TCRbeta sequences post- versus pre-transplant served as the measure of repertoire turnover. Changes in detection of donor-reactive sequences were tested with two-sided Fisher's exact tests. TCRdb took this table from immuneACCESS and kept in-frame rearrangements with V and J called. Such tables lack part of the clones; where checked against another copy, unresolved V genes explain under half of the gap, and the rest is unexplained. Clone size and V and J calls were adopted from that table, with D and trimming inferred from the DNA. The sample contains roughly 23,000 clones, approximately 94% of them found a single time. About 25% of the sample is in the top ten clones.

Thawed unstimulated PBMCs were stained for CD3, CD4 and CD8 and FACS-sorted into CD3+CD4+ and CD3+CD8+ populations. All 8 studied subjects were randomized to withdrawal of immunosuppression. The Qiagen DNeasy Blood and Tissue Kit was used to isolate genomic DNA. The clonotype originates from a human patient who received a liver transplant. A transplant means some T cells may be of graft donor rather than patient origin. The source was CD8+ T cells from blood, collected less than 27 months after liver transplant. The chain couples TRBV7-2 to TRBJ2-7, with no D gene named confidently. The nucleotides read TGTGCCAGCGGCTCTATGGGTATACCTGGCGAGCAGTACTTC. It encodes CASGSMGIPGEQYF.